These 10 T cell receptor beta chains came from one sample sequenced in a study of PD-L1 blockade in urothelial cancer (dated by TCRdb to about 2017). The method behind the library was the immunoSEQ multiplex PCR assay. TCRdb mirrors the immuneACCESS table, restricted to in-frame sequences. Some clones are absent from its copies; in checked studies, under half trace to an unresolved V gene, and the reason for the others is unknown. The sample table contains roughly 120,000 clones; only one count was recorded for 70% to 85% of them. The biggest ten clones account for 2.5% to 4% of the sample. The time point tag for this specimen amounts to: pretreatment peripheral blood. The source material was PBMCs, sampled around atezolizumab (anti-PD-L1) treatment. The receptor source for this set is a man aged 50 or older with urothelial cancer.

CDR3 region: CASNVAGGRGGYTF. In nucleotides, the CDR3 is TGTGCCAGCAACGTGGCGGGGGGGCGCGGGGGCTACACCTTC. This chain connects TRBV25-1 to TRBJ1-2; the D gene is possibly TRBD1 (6 bases). The V gene lost 7 bases and the J gene lost 8 bases, with 20 bases spanning the gap. The CDR3 has 14 amino acids. Germline V gives CDR1 MGHDK, CDR2 SYGVNS.

This sequence joins TRBV7-2 and TRBJ2-5; D is perhaps TRBD1 (6 bases). Deletions cut 6 bases from V and 0 bases from J, with 11 bases between. There are 14 residues in the CDR3. Germline V gives CDR1 SGHTA, CDR2 FQGNSA. As DNA, the CDR3 is TGTGCCAGCAGACCCGACAGGAACCAAGAGACCCAGTACTTC. Translating gives CASRPDRNQETQYF.

The chain links TRBV10-3 to TRBJ2-7; TRBD2 matches 8 bases. The germline V gene has CDR1 ENHRY and CDR2 SYGVKD. V trimming: 6 bases; J trimming: 1 base; junction bases outside the gene matches: 5. This CDR3 has 14 amino acids. Here the CDR3 reads CAIRATSDSYEQYF. The CDR3 DNA reads TGTGCCATCAGGGCGACTAGCGATTCCTACGAGCAGTACTTC.

The chain carries TRBV6-4 and TRBJ2-1; 7 bases are shared with TRBD2. This CDR3 contains 15 residues. From germline, CDR1 is MRHNA and CDR2 SNTAGT. After removal of 5 bases from V and 0 bases from J, the junction contained 4 bases not matched to a gene. The CDR3 sequence: CASSPLAVSYNEQFF. In DNA form, the CDR3 reads TGTGCCAGCAGTCCTCTAGCGGTCTCCTACAATGAGCAGTTCTTC.

This clone turned up a few times. V is TRBV7-3 and J is TRBJ2-2, with 12 bases fitting TRBD2. CDR3 length: 15 residues. Looked up from germline, CDR1 is SGHTA and CDR2 is FQGTGA. V shed 3 bases, J shed 6 bases, and the junction held 2 bases outside the gene matches. CDR3 sequence (DNA): TGTGCCAGCAGCTTGACTAGCGGGAGACCCGGGGAGCTGTTTTTT. It translates to CASSLTSGRPGELFF.

The chain is built from TRBV19 and TRBJ2-7, with D unresolved. The CDR3 length is 13 residues. The V gene's germline CDR1 is LNHDA and CDR2 SQIVND (reference sequence). Trimming took 6 bases from V and 0 from J, leaving 9 bases between them. This CDR3 is CASSPGASYEQYF. DNA of the CDR3: TGTGCCAGTAGCCCGGGTGCCTCCTACGAGCAGTACTTC.

This chain joins TRBV19 and TRBJ2-1, with 8 bases that match TRBD2. This CDR3 has 15 amino acids. Per the germline V gene, CDR1 is LNHDA and CDR2 is SQIVND (reference sequence). The junction had 13 bases not matched to a gene; V was cut back by 9 bases and J by 6 bases. The CDR3 sequence is CASEGTSLYRNEQFF. Written as DNA, the CDR3 is TGTGCCAGCGAGGGGACTAGTCTTTACCGCAATGAGCAGTTCTTC.

The chain has TRBV9 and TRBJ1-4, with D possibly being TRBD1 (5 bases). The CDR3 is 15 residues long. Germline V gives CDR1 SGDLS, CDR2 YYNGEE. Trimming took off 6 bases at V and 8 bases at J, with 20 bases between the two ends. This chain's CDR3 is CASTRRGDSAEKLFF. The CDR3 coding sequence is TGTGCCAGCACCCGAAGGGGTGACAGCGCGGAAAAACTGTTTTTT.

The V gene is TRBV27, the J gene TRBJ2-1; D perhaps matches TRBD1 (5 bases). The V end was cut by 5 bases, the J end by 4 bases, with 15 bases between. The germline gives CDR1 MNHEY, CDR2 SMNVEV (reference sequence). The CDR3 is 15 residues long. CDR3 in DNA: TGTGCCAGCAGTCGCCCACAGTCAGGGTACAATGAGCAGTTCTTC. Its protein product is CASSRPQSGYNEQFF.

The chain has TRBV28 and TRBJ1-2, with D perhaps TRBD1 (5 bases). This CDR3 contains 15 residues. V was cut by 1 base and J by 4 bases, with 13 bases left in between. Germline values: CDR1 MDHEN, CDR2 SYDVKM. CDR3 coding DNA: TGTGCCAGCAGTTTATTGGCCAGGGAGGGCTATGGCTACACCTTC. Translated, it gives CASSLLAREGYGYTF.